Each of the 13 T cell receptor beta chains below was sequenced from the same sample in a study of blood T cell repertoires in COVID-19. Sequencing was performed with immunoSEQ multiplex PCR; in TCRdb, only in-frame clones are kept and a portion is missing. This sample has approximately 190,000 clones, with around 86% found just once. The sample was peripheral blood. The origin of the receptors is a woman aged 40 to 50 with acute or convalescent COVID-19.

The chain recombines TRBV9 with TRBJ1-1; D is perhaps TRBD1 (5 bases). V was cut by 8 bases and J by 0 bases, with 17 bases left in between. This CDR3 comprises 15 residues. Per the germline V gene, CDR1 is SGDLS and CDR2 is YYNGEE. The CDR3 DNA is TGTGCCAGGACCACGGACAAATTAATGAACACTGAAGCTTTCTTT. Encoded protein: CARTTDKLMNTEAFF. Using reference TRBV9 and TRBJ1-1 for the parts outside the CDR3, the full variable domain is DSGVTQTPKHLITATGQRVTLRCSPRSGDLSVYWYQQSLDQGLQFLIQYYNGEERAKGNILERFSAQQFPDLHSELNLSSLELGDSALYFCARTTDKLMNTEAFFGQGTRLTVV.

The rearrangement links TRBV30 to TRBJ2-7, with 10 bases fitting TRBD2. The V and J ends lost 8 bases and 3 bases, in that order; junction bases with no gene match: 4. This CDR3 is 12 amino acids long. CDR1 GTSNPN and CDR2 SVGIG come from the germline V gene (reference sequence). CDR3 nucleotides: TGTGCCGGGTCTAGCGGGAGCTACGAGCAGTACTTC. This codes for CAGSSGSYEQYF.

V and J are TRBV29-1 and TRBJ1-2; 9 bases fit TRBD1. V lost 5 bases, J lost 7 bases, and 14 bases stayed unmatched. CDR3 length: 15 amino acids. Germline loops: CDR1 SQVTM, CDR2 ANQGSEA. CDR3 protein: CSVPGQGLQIGGYTF. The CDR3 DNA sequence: TGCAGCGTTCCGGGACAGGGTCTCCAGATTGGTGGCTACACCTTC.

The CDR3: CASSLNTGELFF. CDR3 DNA: TGTGCCAGCAGCCTGAACACCGGGGAGCTGTTTTTT. The rearrangement uses TRBV12-3 or TRBV12-4 and TRBJ2-2; the D is unclear. The CDR3 contains 12 residues. V was clipped by 6 bases and J by 1 base, with 3 bases between them.

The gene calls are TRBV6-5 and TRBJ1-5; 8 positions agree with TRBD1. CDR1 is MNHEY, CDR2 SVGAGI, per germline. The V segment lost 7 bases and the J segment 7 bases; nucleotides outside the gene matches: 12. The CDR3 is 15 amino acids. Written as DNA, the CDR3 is TGTGCCAGCAACCCGGGACAGGAAACAATCCAGCCCCAGCATTTT. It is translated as CASNPGQETIQPQHF.

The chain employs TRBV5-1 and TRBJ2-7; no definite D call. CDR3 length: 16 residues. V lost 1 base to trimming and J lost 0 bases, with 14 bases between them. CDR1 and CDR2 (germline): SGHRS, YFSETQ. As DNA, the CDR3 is TGCGCCAGCAGCTTGTCGTCGACTTGGAGCTCCTACGAGCAGTACTTC. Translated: CASSLSSTWSSYEQYF.

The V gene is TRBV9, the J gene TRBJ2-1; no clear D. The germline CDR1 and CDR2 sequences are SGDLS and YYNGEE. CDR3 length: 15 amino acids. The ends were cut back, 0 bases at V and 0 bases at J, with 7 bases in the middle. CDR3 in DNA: TGTGCCAGCAGCGTAGGAGTGAGCTCCTACAATGAGCAGTTCTTC. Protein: CASSVGVSSYNEQFF.

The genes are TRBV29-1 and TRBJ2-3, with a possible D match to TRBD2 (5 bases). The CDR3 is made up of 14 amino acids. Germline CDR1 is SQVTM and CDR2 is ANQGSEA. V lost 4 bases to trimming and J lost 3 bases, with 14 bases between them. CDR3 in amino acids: CSVVPGVGTDTQYF. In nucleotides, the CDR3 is TGCAGCGTTGTGCCCGGGGTCGGTACAGATACGCAGTATTTT.

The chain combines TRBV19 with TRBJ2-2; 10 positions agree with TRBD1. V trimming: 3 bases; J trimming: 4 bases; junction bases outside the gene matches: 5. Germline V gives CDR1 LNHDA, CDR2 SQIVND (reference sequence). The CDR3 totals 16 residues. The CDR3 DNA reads TGTGCCAGTAGTATTCACCGGGACAGGGGCACCGGGGAGCTGTTTTTT. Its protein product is CASSIHRDRGTGELFF.

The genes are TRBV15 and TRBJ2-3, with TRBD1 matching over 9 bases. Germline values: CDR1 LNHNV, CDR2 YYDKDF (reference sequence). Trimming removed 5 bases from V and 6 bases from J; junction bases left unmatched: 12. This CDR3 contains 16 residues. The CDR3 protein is CATSPGTGFGRDTQYF. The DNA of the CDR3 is TGTGCCACCAGCCCCGGGACAGGGTTCGGTAGGGATACGCAGTATTTT.

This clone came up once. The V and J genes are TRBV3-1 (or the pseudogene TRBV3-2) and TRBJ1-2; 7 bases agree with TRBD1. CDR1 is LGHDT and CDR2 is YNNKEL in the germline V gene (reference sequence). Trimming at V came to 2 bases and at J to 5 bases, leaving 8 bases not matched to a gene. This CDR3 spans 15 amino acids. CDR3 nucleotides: TGTGCCAGCAGCCAATATAGGGGGCCTGGGTATGGCTACACCTTC. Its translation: CASSQYRGPGYGYTF.

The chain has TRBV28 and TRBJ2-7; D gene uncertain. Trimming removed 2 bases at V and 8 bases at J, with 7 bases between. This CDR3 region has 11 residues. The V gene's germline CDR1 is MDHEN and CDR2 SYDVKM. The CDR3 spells CASSLPPQQYF. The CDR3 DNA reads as TGTGCCAGCAGTTTACCTCCTCAGCAGTACTTC.

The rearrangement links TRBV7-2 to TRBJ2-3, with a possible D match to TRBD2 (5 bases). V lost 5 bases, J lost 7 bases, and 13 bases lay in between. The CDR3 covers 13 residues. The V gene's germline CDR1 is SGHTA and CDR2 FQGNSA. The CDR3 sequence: CASSIGWENTQYF. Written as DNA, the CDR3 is TGTGCCAGCAGCATAGGCTGGGAGAATACGCAGTATTTT.